The TCR beta chain described here comes from a study of shared clonotypes between healthy human individuals. Per germline, CDR1 SGHNT and CDR2 YYREEE (reference sequence). The ends were cut back, 4 bases at V and 7 bases at J, with 14 bases in the middle. The CDR3 is 13 residues long. Sequencing was performed with immunoSEQ multiplex PCR; in TCRdb, only in-frame clones are kept and a portion is missing. The sample comprises a few hundred thousand clones, over 50% of which are singletons, and approximately 10% rests with the top ten. All donors were healthy HIV-negative adults lacking recent acute infections or vaccinations. Every donor, a Caucasian adult, lived in Nashville, Tennessee.

The specimen sequenced was memory CD4+ T cells sorted from blood. Subset given: CD45RA-negative fraction. This chain uses TRBV5-4 with TRBJ1-1, with D perhaps TRBD1 (5 bases). The origin of this receptor is a man between 25 and 39 years old in good health. The CDR3, as DNA: TGTGCCAGCAGCCCTGCTTTGGGGGATGAAGCTTTCTTT. Its protein is CASSPALGDEAFF.